This T cell receptor (beta chain) originates from a study of ipilimumab plus nivolumab after autologous stem cell transplantation. Generated by immunoSEQ multiplex PCR, the TCRdb table keeps only in-frame clones and is missing some. The data show 15,000 to 20,000 clones, 80% to 85% seen once. CDR1 and CDR2 from the germline V gene are GTSNPN and SVGIG (reference sequence). V was shortened by 3 bases and J by 1 base, with 9 bases between the two germline ends. The CDR3 has 13 amino acids. Patients received nivolumab 3 mg/kg at weeks 1, 4, 7, 10, then fortnightly to week 26. The sequence was obtained from a male donor with diffuse large B-cell lymphoma. This rearrangement joins TRBV30 to TRBJ1-1; D is perhaps TRBD1 (6 bases). Sequencing was performed on PBMCs, taken in a trial of ipilimumab plus nivolumab as post-transplant consolidation. In nucleotides, the CDR3 is TGTGCCTGGAGAGGACAGCAGAACACTGAAGCTTTCTTT. This translates into CAWRGQQNTEAFF.